This T cell receptor beta chain was identified during a study of low-dose radiotherapy and immunotherapy resistance in tumors. Study details: It was 1 Gy per fraction every two weeks that Cohort 2 received, adding up to 13 Gy over 26 weeks. Patients received cyclophosphamide 200 mg/m2 intravenously every two weeks, the day before radiation-immunotherapy.

V gave up 1 base and J gave up 0 bases, with 2 bases separating them. This CDR3 has 13 amino acids. CDR1 is LGHDT, CDR2 YNNKEL, per germline (reference sequence). The time point denotes: after trial treatment. Treatment denoted: LDRT plus nivolumab, ipilimumab, low-dose cyclophosphamide and aspirin (RACIN trial). There are many counts of this clonotype. Primers used for first-strand cDNA, a TRAV- and TRBV-specific set, covered both alpha and beta chains. TCR amplification involved 20 PCR cycles with a constant-region primer and V-primer adapter. TCRdb re-analysed the reads in MiXCR, keeping a single row per CDR3 protein. This table has about 60,000 distinct CDR3 sequences, 20% to 25% appearing once.

The V call is TRBV3-1, the J call TRBJ2-3; D not resolved. This TCR was recovered from a male donor with prostate cancer. Sample: PBMCs, taken after low-dose radiotherapy plus immunotherapy. As DNA, the CDR3 is TGTGCCAGCAGCCAAGTCAGCACAGATACGCAGTATTTT. Residues: CASSQVSTDTQYF.